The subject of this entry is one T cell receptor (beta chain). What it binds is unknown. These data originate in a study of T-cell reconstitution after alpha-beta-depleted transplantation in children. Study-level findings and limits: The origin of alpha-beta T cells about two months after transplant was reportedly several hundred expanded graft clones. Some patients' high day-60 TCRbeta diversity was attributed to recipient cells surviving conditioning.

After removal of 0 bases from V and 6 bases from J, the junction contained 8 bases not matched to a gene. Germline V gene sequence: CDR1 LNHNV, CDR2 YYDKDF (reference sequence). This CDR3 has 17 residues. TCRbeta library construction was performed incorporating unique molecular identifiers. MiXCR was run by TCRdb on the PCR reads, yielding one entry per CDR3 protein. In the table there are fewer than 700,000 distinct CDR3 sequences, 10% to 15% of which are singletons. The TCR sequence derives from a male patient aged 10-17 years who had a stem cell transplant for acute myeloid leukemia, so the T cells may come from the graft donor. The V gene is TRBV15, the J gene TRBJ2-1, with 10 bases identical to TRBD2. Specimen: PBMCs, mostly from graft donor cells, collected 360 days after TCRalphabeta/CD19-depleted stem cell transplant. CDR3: CATSRDLAGVLFNEQFF. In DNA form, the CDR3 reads TGTGCCACCAGCAGAGATCTAGCGGGGGTACTATTCAATGAGCAGTTCTTC.